These T cell receptor beta chains were read from a single sample in a study of PD-1 blockade in classical Hodgkin lymphoma. Profiled with immunoSEQ multiplex PCR; TCRdb holds only in-frame clones, not every one. The profile covers roughly 60,000 clones, with around 94% appearing a single time and around 8% taken by the ten largest. The material was peripheral blood mononuclear cells (PBMCs), obtained before the fourth cycle of nivolumab. Receptor source: a human donor with classical Hodgkin lymphoma. Each CDR3 is given with its conserved first and last residue. A D gene is named only where the DNA matches it firmly. Clone size, where shown, is once, few, many, or a class for clones that have expanded.

size: once; D: NA; J: TRBJ2-5; V: TRBV14; DNA: TGTGCCAGCAGCCAAGCGGGAGTCGAGACCCAGTACTTC; CDR3: CASSQAGVETQYF
size: NA; D: NA; J: TRBJ2-1; V: TRBV7-9; DNA: TGTGCCAGCAGCTTAAATGTGGGTTTGTTCAATGAGCAGTTCTTC; CDR3: CASSLNVGLFNEQFF
size: NA; D: TRBD1; J: TRBJ2-3; V: TRBV7-9; DNA: TGTGCCAGCAGCCCCAAGGACAGGGGATTTTTGCTGACAGATACGCAGTATTTT; CDR3: CASSPKDRGFLLTDTQYF
size: NA; D: TRBD2; J: TRBJ2-2; V: TRBV7-9; DNA: TGTGCCAGCAGCTTGGGACTAGCGAACACCGGGGAGCTGTTTTTT; CDR3: CASSLGLANTGELFF
size: NA; D: TRBD1; J: TRBJ2-1; V: TRBV7-9; DNA: TGTGCCAGCAGCGAGGGACAGTCCTACGGCTCCTACAATGAGCAGTTCTTC; CDR3: CASSEGQSYGSYNEQFF
size: NA; D: TRBD1; J: TRBJ2-7; V: TRBV25-1; DNA: TGTGCCAGCAGTGAAGGGGGACAGGGTAGGTGGGAGCAGTACTTC; CDR3: CASSEGGQGRWEQYF
size: NA; D: NA; J: TRBJ2-7; V: TRBV27; DNA: TGTGCCAGCAGTTTCGGCGGGGGCCTATACGAGCAGTACTTC; CDR3: CASSFGGGLYEQYF
size: NA; D: NA; J: TRBJ1-4; V: TRBV5-1; DNA: TGCGCCAGCAGCAAACAGGCAGATAATGAAAAACTGTTTTTT; CDR3: CASSKQADNEKLFF
size: NA; D: TRBD1; J: TRBJ2-2; V: TRBV7-8; DNA: TGTGCCAGCAGCGCGCGGGACAGGGTGGCCGGGGAGCTGTTTTTT; CDR3: CASSARDRVAGELFF
size: NA; D: TRBD1; J: TRBJ2-4; V: TRBV18; DNA: TGTGCCAGCTCACCACTCATATATCAGGACAGGGCGGGCGCCAAAAACATTCAGTACTTC; CDR3: CASSPLIYQDRAGAKNIQYF
size: NA; D: NA; J: TRBJ2-7; V: TRBV5-6; DNA: TGTGCCAGCAGCTTGGGAGGATACTACGAGCAGTACTTC; CDR3: CASSLGGYYEQYF
size: NA; D: NA; J: TRBJ2-7; V: TRBV19; DNA: TGTGCCAGTAGTAACAGACAGGGAGGCGAGCAGTACTTC; CDR3: CASSNRQGGEQYF
size: NA; D: NA; J: TRBJ2-7; V: TRBV6-1; DNA: TGTGCCAGCAGCCAAGCCCTGAACGAGCAGTACTTC; CDR3: CASSQALNEQYF
size: once; D: TRBD2; J: TRBJ2-7; V: TRBV9; DNA: TGTGCCAGCAGCCCAATGACTAGCGGGAGTACCTACGAGCAGTACTTC; CDR3: CASSPMTSGSTYEQYF
size: NA; D: TRBD2; J: TRBJ2-7; V: TRBV28; DNA: TGTGCCAGCAGTGAGGGGACTAGCGATTACGAGCAGTACTTC; CDR3: CASSEGTSDYEQYF
size: NA; D: NA; J: TRBJ2-3; V: TRBV27; DNA: TGTGCCAGCAGTGTACTAGGTGCTACAGATACGCAGTATTTT; CDR3: CASSVLGATDTQYF
size: NA; D: NA; J: TRBJ2-1; V: TRBV6-4; DNA: TGTGCCAGCAGTGACGGGGGGGGGCCTTACAATGAGCAGTTCTTC; CDR3: CASSDGGGPYNEQFF
size: NA; D: NA; J: TRBJ2-1; V: TRBV7-9; DNA: TGTGCCAGCAGCTTAGCCGGGCCAACTAGTTACAATGAGCAGTTCTTC; CDR3: CASSLAGPTSYNEQFF
size: NA; D: NA; J: TRBJ2-1; V: TRBV4-2; DNA: TGTGCCAGCAGCCAAGAGCCAGAAGAGATCTCCTACAATGAGCAGTTCTTC; CDR3: CASSQEPEEISYNEQFF
size: NA; D: NA; J: TRBJ2-1; V: TRBV5-1; DNA: TGCGCCAGCAGCCTGGACCCGGGGCAGTATGAGCAGTTCTTC; CDR3: CASSLDPGQYEQFF
size: NA; D: NA; J: TRBJ2-6; V: TRBV18; DNA: TGTGCCAGCTCAGGACAGATACCGGTTCCAGGGGCCAACGTCCTGACTTTC; CDR3: CASSGQIPVPGANVLTF
size: NA; D: NA; J: TRBJ2-3; V: TRBV11-2; DNA: TGTGCCAGCAGCGCACCGAGGGCGGGGAGCCACCAGGATACGCAGTATTTT; CDR3: CASSAPRAGSHQDTQYF
size: NA; D: TRBD1; J: TRBJ1-5; V: TRBV15; DNA: TGTGCCACCAGCGGAACAACCTCCGGGGACAGGATCAAGTATAGCAATCAGCCCCAGCATTTT; CDR3: CATSGTTSGDRIKYSNQPQHF
size: NA; D: NA; J: TRBJ2-5; V: TRBV9; DNA: TGTGCCAGCAGCGTAGACCGGGGGCTGGGGGAGACCCAGTACTTC; CDR3: CASSVDRGLGETQYF
size: NA; D: TRBD2; J: TRBJ2-5; V: TRBV19; DNA: TGTGCCAGTAGCTTAAGACCCCTAGCGGAGATCCAAGAGACCCAGTACTTC; CDR3: CASSLRPLAEIQETQYF
size: once; D: TRBD2; J: TRBJ2-1; V: TRBV18; DNA: TGTGCCAGCTCACCACCGAAGCTAGCGGGAGGGTCTGAGCAGTTCTTC; CDR3: CASSPPKLAGGSEQFF
size: NA; D: NA; J: TRBJ2-7; V: TRBV28; DNA: TGTGCCAGCAGTTTTTTTGCCTACGAGCAGTACTTC; CDR3: CASSFFAYEQYF
size: NA; D: TRBD1; J: TRBJ2-2; V: TRBV2; DNA: TGTGCCAGCAGCTACGGACAGGGGGCAGCCGGGGAGCTGTTTTTT; CDR3: CASSYGQGAAGELFF
size: NA; D: TRBD1; J: TRBJ1-3; V: TRBV5-1; DNA: TGCGCCAGCAGCTCGACAGGGTACTCTGGAAACACCATATATTTT; CDR3: CASSSTGYSGNTIYF
size: NA; D: NA; J: TRBJ2-5; V: TRBV10-1; DNA: TGCGCCAGCAGTGAGAACCGATGGGCTAGCTTAAAAGAGACCCAGTACTTC; CDR3: CASSENRWASLKETQYF
size: NA; D: TRBD2; J: TRBJ2-1; V: TRBV2; DNA: TGTGCCAGCAGTCCAGGACTAGCGGGAGGAGAGGTCTTC; CDR3: CASSPGLAGGEVF
size: NA; D: NA; J: TRBJ1-2; V: TRBV28; DNA: TGTGCCAGCAGTCCCGGAAACTATGGCTACACCTTC; CDR3: CASSPGNYGYTF
size: NA; D: TRBD1; J: TRBJ2-7; V: TRBV19; DNA: TGTGCCAGTAGTCTTCTCCCCAGGGGGCAGGACGAGCAGTACTTC; CDR3: CASSLLPRGQDEQYF
size: NA; D: NA; J: TRBJ1-2; V: TRBV27; DNA: TGTGCCAGCAGGGGAGGGGGGGCCTATGGCTACACCTTC; CDR3: CASRGGGAYGYTF
size: NA; D: NA; J: TRBJ1-6; V: TRBV20-1; DNA: TGCAGTGCTAGTTCACCCCTCCACTTT; CDR3: CSASSPLHF
size: NA; D: TRBD2; J: TRBJ2-5; V: TRBV15; DNA: TGTGCCACCAGCCCCCGGTTAGCGGGAGGGCAAGAGACCCAGTACTTC; CDR3: CATSPRLAGGQETQYF
size: NA; D: NA; J: TRBJ1-2; V: TRBV5-1; DNA: TGCGCCAGCAGCTTGGGGACCGTTAACTATGGCTACACCTTC; CDR3: CASSLGTVNYGYTF
size: NA; D: NA; J: TRBJ2-2; V: TRBV5-4; DNA: TGTGCCAGCAGCTCGGGACAGAACACCGGGGAGCTGTTTTTT; CDR3: CASSSGQNTGELFF
size: NA; D: NA; J: TRBJ2-2; V: TRBV9; DNA: TGTGCCAGCAGCGTAGGAGATTACACCGGGGAGCTGTTTTTT; CDR3: CASSVGDYTGELFF
size: NA; D: NA; J: TRBJ2-5; V: TRBV6-6; DNA: TGTGCCAGCAGTTATCGGGAGAGAGAGACCCAGTACTTC; CDR3: CASSYRERETQYF
size: NA; D: NA; J: TRBJ1-5; V: TRBV2; DNA: TGTGCCAGCAGTGAACCAGGATGGTATAGCAATCAGCCCCAGCATTTT; CDR3: CASSEPGWYSNQPQHF
size: NA; D: TRBD2; J: TRBJ2-4; V: TRBV6-5; DNA: TGTGCCAGCACCCCGGGGGGGCTAGCCAAAAACATTCAGTACTTC; CDR3: CASTPGGLAKNIQYF
size: NA; D: NA; J: TRBJ2-5; V: TRBV7-9; DNA: TGTGCCAGCAGCTTAATCCAGGGGACCCAAGAGACCCAGTACTTC; CDR3: CASSLIQGTQETQYF
size: NA; D: TRBD1; J: TRBJ2-5; V: TRBV10-3; DNA: TGTGCCACCGTGGACAGGGGATTGGAGACCCAGTACTTC; CDR3: CATVDRGLETQYF
size: NA; D: NA; J: TRBJ1-5; V: TRBV6-1; DNA: TGTGCCAGCAGTGAACAACCAAACGACAGTGGACTTAGCAATCAGCCCCAGCATTTT; CDR3: CASSEQPNDSGLSNQPQHF
size: NA; D: TRBD1; J: TRBJ1-4; V: TRBV19; DNA: TGTGCCAGTACCCCGGGACAGGGGCATACTAATGAAAAACTGTTTTTT; CDR3: CASTPGQGHTNEKLFF
size: NA; D: NA; J: TRBJ2-1; V: TRBV4-1; DNA: TGCGCCAGCAGCCGGGGGCCTTTGAATGAGCAGTTCTTC; CDR3: CASSRGPLNEQFF
size: few; D: NA; J: TRBJ2-5; V: TRBV7-9; DNA: TGTGCCAGCAGCCCGATCAGGACCCAGTACTTC; CDR3: CASSPIRTQYF
size: NA; D: NA; J: TRBJ1-2; V: TRBV27; DNA: TGTGCCAGCAGTTTATCGACAGCGAACTATGGCTACACCTTC; CDR3: CASSLSTANYGYTF
size: NA; D: NA; J: TRBJ2-2; V: TRBV14; DNA: TGTGCCAGCAGCCAAGGCTTCGGACAGTTTCGGTACACCGGGGAGCTGTTTTTT; CDR3: CASSQGFGQFRYTGELFF
size: NA; D: NA; J: TRBJ2-2; V: TRBV5-5; DNA: TGTGCCAGCAGCTTGGCAGCGATACAGAACACCGGGGAGCTGTTTTTT; CDR3: CASSLAAIQNTGELFF
size: once; D: TRBD1; J: TRBJ1-4; V: TRBV6-5; DNA: TGTGCCAGCAGGGAACAGGGGACGAGTGAAAAACTGTTTTTT; CDR3: CASREQGTSEKLFF